The TCR beta chain under discussion was sequenced for a study of human T cells and chemical hapten exposure. TCRdb reprocessed the RACE reads via MiXCR and lists one record per CDR3 protein. The table records around 130,000 distinct CDR3 sequences, about 9.4% of them present only once. Time point given: healthy volunteer bleed at 2 weeks. The template was total RNA from unfractionated whole blood. The receptor was isolated from a male donor in good health. Some clones in this sample may be carry-over from other donors' samples. Source material: whole blood.

Here the CDR3 reads CASSLSGGGTQYF. CDR3 nucleotides: TGCGCCAGCAGCTTGTCGGGCGGAGGAACGCAGTACTTC. The chain has TRBV5-1 and TRBJ2-5, with a possible D match to TRBD2 (5 bases). Germline V CDR1 and CDR2: SGHRS, YFSETQ. V was cut by 1 base and J by 11 bases, with 15 bases left in between. This CDR3 spans 13 amino acids.